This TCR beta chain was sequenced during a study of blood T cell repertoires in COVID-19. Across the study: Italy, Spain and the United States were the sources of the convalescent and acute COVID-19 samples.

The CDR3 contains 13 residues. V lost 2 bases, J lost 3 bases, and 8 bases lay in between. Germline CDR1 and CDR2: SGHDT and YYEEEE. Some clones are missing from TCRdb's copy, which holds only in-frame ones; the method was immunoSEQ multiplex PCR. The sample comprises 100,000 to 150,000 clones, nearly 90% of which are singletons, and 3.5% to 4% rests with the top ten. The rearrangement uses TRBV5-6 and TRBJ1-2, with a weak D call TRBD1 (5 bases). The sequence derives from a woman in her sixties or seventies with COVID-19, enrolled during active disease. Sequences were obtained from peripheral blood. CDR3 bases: TGTGCCAGCAGCTTCCGGGGGGACTATGGCTACACCTTC. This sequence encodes CASSFRGDYGYTF. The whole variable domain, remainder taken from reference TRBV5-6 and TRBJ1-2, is DAGVTQSPTHLIKTRGQQVTLRCSPKSGHDTVSWYQQALGQGPQFIFQYYEEEERQRGNFPDRFSGHQFPNYSSELNVNALLLGDSALYLCASSFRGDYGYTFGSGTRLTVV.